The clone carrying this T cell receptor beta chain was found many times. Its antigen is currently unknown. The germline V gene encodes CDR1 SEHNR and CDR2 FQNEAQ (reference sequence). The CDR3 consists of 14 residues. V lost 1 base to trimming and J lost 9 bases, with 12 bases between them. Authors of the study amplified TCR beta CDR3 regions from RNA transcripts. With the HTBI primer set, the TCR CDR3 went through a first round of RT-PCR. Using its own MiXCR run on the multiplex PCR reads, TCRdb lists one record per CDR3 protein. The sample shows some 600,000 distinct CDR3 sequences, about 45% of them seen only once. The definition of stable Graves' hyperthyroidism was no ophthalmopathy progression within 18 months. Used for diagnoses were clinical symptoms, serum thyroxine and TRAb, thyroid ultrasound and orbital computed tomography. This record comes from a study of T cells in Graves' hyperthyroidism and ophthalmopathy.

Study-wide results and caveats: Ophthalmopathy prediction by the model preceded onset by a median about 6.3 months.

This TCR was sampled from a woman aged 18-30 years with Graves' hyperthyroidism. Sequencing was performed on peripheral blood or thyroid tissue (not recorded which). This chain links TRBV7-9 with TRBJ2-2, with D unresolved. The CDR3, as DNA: TGTGCCAGCAGCTTAGTCCGCAGAGGCAGGGAGCTGTTTTTT. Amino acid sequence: CASSLVRRGRELFF.